This T cell receptor (beta chain) was observed in a study of beta chain features in type 1 diabetes. Study-wide results and caveats: Shorter TCRB CDR3s, moderately but significantly so, marked every one of the four CD4+ subsets in Type 1 diabetes patients.

Expressed TCRB transcripts got sequenced, as all isolated RNA was reverse transcribed. Clones were read by immunoSEQ multiplex PCR, and TCRdb kept only the in-frame ones, dropping some. The sample holds fewer than 350,000 clones; roughly 15% are singletons and the top ten take about 0.014%. This clone has more than one count but fewer than ten. Its antigen remains unidentified. The CDR3 sequence is 14 residues long. Trimming took 10 bases from V and 0 from J, leaving 16 bases between them. Germline assignment: CDR1 ENHRY and CDR2 SYGVKD. The chain joins TRBV10-3 to TRBJ2-7, with D tentatively TRBD2 (6 bases). The receptor was isolated from a man younger than 35 with type 1 diabetes. Material for sequencing was naive CD4+ T cells from blood. The CDR3: CATSERARSYEQYF. The CDR3 bases are TGTGCCACCTCTGAGCGGGCACGCTCCTACGAGCAGTACTTC.